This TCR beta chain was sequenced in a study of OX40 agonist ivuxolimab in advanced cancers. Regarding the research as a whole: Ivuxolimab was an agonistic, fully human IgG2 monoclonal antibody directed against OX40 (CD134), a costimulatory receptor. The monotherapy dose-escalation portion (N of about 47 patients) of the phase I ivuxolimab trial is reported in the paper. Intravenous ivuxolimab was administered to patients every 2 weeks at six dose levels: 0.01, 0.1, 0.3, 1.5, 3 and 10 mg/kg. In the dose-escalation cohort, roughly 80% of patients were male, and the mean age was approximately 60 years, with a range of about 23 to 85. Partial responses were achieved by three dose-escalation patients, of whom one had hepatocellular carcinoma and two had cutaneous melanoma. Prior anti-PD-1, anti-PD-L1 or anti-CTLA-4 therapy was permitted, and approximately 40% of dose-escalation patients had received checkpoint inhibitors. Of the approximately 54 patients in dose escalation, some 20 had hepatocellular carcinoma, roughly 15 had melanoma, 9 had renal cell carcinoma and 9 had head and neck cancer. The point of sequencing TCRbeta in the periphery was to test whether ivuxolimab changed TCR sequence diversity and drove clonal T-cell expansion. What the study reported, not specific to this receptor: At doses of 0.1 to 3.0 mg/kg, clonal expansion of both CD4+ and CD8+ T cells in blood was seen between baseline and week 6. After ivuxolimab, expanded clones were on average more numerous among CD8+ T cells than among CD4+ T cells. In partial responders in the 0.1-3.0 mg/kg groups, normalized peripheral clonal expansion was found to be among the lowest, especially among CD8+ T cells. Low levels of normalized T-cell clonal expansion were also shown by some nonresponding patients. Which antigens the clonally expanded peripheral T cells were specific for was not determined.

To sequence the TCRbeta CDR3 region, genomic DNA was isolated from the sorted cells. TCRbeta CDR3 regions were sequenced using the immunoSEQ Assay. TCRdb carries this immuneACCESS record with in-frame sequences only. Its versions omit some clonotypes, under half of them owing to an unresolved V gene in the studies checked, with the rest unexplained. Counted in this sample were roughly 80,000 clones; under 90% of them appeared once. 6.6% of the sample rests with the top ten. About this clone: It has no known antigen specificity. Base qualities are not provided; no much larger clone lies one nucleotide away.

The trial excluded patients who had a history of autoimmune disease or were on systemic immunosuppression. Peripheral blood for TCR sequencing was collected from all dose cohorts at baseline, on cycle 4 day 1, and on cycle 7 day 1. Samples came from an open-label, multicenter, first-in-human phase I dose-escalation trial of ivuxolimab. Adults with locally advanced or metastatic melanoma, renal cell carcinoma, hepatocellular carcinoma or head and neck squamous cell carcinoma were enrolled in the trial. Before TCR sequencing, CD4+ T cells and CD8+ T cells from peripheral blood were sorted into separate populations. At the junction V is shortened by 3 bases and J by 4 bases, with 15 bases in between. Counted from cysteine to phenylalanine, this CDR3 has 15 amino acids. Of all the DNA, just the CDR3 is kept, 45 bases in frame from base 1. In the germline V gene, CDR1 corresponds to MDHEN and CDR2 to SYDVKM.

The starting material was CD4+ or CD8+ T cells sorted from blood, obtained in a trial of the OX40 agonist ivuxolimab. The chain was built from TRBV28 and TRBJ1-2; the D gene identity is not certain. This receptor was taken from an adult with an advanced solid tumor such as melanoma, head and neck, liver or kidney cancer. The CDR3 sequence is CASSLLAFKAYGYTF. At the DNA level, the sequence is TGTGCCAGCAGTTTGTTAGCGTTTAAGGCCTATGGCTACACCTTC.